This T cell receptor beta chain comes out of a study of T cell repertoires in cytomegalovirus infection. TCRdb re-called the reads with MiXCR, one entry per CDR3 protein. Of hundreds of thousands of distinct CDR3 sequences in the sample, around 24% were seen once. CDR3 length: 12 residues. Per germline, CDR1 MNHNY and CDR2 SVGAGI (reference sequence). V lost 5 bases, J lost 9 bases, and 11 bases lay in between. The source is a human donor in good health (CMV status not recorded). Some clones in this sample may be carry-over from other donors' samples. This chain links TRBV6-6 with TRBJ2-4; the D gene is possibly TRBD2 (6 bases). The sample consisted of CD8+ T cells from PBMCs. This CDR3 is CASSDPGGIQYF. CDR3 coding DNA: TGTGCCAGCAGTGACCCCGGGGGCATTCAGTACTTC.